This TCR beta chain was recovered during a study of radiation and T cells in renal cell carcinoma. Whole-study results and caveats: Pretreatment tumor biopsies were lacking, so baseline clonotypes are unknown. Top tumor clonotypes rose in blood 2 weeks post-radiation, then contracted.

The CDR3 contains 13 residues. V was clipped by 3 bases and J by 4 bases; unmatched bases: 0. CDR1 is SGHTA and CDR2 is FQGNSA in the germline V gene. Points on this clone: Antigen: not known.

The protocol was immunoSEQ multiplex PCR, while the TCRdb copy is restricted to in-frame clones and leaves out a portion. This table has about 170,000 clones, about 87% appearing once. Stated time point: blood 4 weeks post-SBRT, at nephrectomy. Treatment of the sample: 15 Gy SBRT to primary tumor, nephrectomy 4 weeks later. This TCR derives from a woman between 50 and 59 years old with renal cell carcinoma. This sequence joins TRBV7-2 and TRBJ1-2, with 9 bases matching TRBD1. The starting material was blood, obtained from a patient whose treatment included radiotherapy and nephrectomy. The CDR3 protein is CASSLDRGYGYTF. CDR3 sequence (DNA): TGTGCCAGCAGCTTGGACAGGGGCTATGGCTACACCTTC.